A selection of T cell receptor beta chains follows, all from one sample in a study of cytomegalovirus exposure and HLA in healthy donors. Using immunoSEQ multiplex PCR, the repertoire was profiled, and TCRdb retains in-frame clones only, with some absent. Of about 120,000 clones in the sample, around 70% are singletons; the top ten hold 4.8%. The sequencing input was PBMCs. Receptor source: a man younger than 45 in good health and CMV-seropositive. Each CDR3 is given with its conserved first and last residue. The D gene is left open where the match is weak. Rows may omit the clone size; those that give it use once, few, many or a size class.

J gene,clone size,V gene,D gene,CDR3 protein,CDR3 DNA
TRBJ1-3,.,TRBV19,.,CASSLQGPLSGNTIYF,TGTGCCAGTAGCCTACAGGGACCTCTCTCTGGAAACACCATATATTTT
TRBJ2-2,.,TRBV13,TRBD2,CASRRGLAGVANTGELFF,TGTGCCAGCAGGCGAGGCCTAGCGGGGGTCGCGAACACCGGGGAGCTGTTTTTT
TRBJ2-1,.,TRBV10-1,TRBD1,CASSGLDRGGSNEQFF,TGCGCCAGCAGTGGGCTCGACAGGGGAGGTTCGAATGAGCAGTTCTTC
TRBJ1-5,once,TRBV2,TRBD1,CASSRQGRDQPQHF,TGTGCCAGCAGCCGACAGGGGAGGGATCAGCCCCAGCATTTT
TRBJ1-4,few,TRBV4-3,.,CASSQDGHFNEKLFF,TGCGCCAGCAGCCAAGACGGTCACTTTAATGAAAAACTGTTTTTT
TRBJ2-2,.,TRBV6-5,.,CASTSTVNTGELFF,TGTGCCAGCACCTCTACAGTTAACACCGGGGAGCTGTTTTTT
TRBJ2-5,.,TRBV6-1,TRBD2,CASTLGSTREQYF,TGTGCCAGCACCCTTGGGAGTACGCGGGAGCAGTACTTC
TRBJ1-1,few,TRBV30,.,CAWSEAGGNTEAFF,TGTGCCTGGAGTGAAGCAGGTGGGAACACTGAAGCTTTCTTT
TRBJ1-1,few,TRBV7-9,.,CASSFRMNTEAFF,TGTGCCAGCAGCTTCAGGATGAACACTGAAGCTTTCTTT
TRBJ2-3,.,TRBV5-4,TRBD2,CASSPGTSSADTQYF,TGTGCCAGCAGCCCTGGGACTAGCTCCGCAGATACGCAGTATTTT
TRBJ2-3,.,TRBV19,TRBD2,CASSIGLATQYF,TGTGCCAGTAGTATAGGACTAGCGACGCAGTATTTT
TRBJ1-4,many,TRBV5-1,TRBD1,CASSFMTGGDEKLFF,TGCGCCAGCAGCTTTATGACAGGGGGTGATGAAAAACTGTTTTTT
TRBJ2-3,many,TRBV29-1,TRBD2,CSVCRLAGGPGDTQYF,TGCAGCGTATGTCGTTTAGCGGGGGGGCCGGGAGATACGCAGTATTTT
TRBJ1-3,.,TRBV5-1,.,CASSPGASSSGNTIYF,TGCGCCAGCAGCCCAGGGGCCTCAAGCTCTGGAAACACCATATATTTT
TRBJ1-3,.,TRBV20-1,.,CSGTSGNTIYF,TGCAGTGGTACTTCAGGAAACACCATATATTTT
TRBJ2-3,.,TRBV10-2,.,CASSFGQYTDTQYF,TGCGCCAGCAGCTTCGGACAGTACACAGATACGCAGTATTTT
TRBJ2-3,once,TRBV10-3,TRBD2,CAISDGERGGRKTDTQYF,TGTGCCATCAGTGATGGAGAGCGGGGGGGCCGGAAAACAGATACGCAGTATTTT
TRBJ2-1,.,TRBV25-1,TRBD2,CASSEPTGGREQFF,TGTGCCAGCAGTGAACCAACGGGGGGGCGCGAGCAGTTCTTC
TRBJ2-7,.,TRBV7-2,TRBD2,CASSHLTGGRAAYEQYF,TGTGCCAGCAGCCACCTAACCGGGGGGAGGGCCGCCTACGAGCAGTACTTC
TRBJ1-1,.,TRBV10-3,.,CAISGANTEAFF,TGTGCCATCAGTGGAGCGAACACTGAAGCTTTCTTT
TRBJ2-5,.,TRBV9,.,CASSVSGDPWTTQYF,TGTGCCAGCAGCGTAAGTGGTGACCCCTGGACTACCCAGTACTTC
TRBJ1-1,.,TRBV7-9,TRBD1,CASSWTGNTEAFF,TGTGCCAGCAGCTGGACAGGGAACACTGAAGCTTTCTTT
TRBJ1-1,once,TRBV5-1,TRBD1,CASSLGQGADTEAFF,TGCGCCAGCAGCTTGGGACAGGGGGCGGACACTGAAGCTTTCTTT
TRBJ2-6,.,TRBV4-1,TRBD1,CASSQDGRAGGLKGANVLTF,TGCGCCAGCAGCCAAGATGGTCGGGCAGGGGGCTTGAAAGGGGCCAACGTCCTGACTTTC
TRBJ2-7,.,TRBV6-1,.,CASSEKTASEQYF,TGTGCCAGCAGTGAAAAAACAGCTTCTGAGCAGTACTTC
TRBJ2-7,.,TRBV7-2,TRBD1,CASSGGQGHSYEQYF,TGTGCCAGCAGCGGAGGACAGGGGCACTCCTACGAGCAGTACTTC
TRBJ1-1,.,TRBV7-9,.,CASSFGQGSAEAFF,TGTGCCAGCAGCTTCGGGCAGGGGTCCGCTGAAGCTTTCTTT
TRBJ1-5,once,TRBV2,.,CASSGIREGNQPQHF,TGTGCCAGCAGTGGGATCAGGGAAGGCAATCAGCCCCAGCATTTT
TRBJ2-7,.,TRBV9,.,CASSVEIGESYEQYF,TGTGCCAGCAGCGTAGAGATTGGGGAGTCCTACGAGCAGTACTTC
TRBJ1-2,.,TRBV7-8,.,CASSLDSARQAYYGYTF,TGTGCCAGCAGCTTAGATTCTGCCCGGCAGGCATACTATGGCTACACCTTC
TRBJ2-3,.,TRBV2,TRBD2,CASSESGGGSTDTQYF,TGTGCCAGCAGTGAGTCGGGCGGGGGAAGCACAGATACGCAGTATTTT
TRBJ1-4,.,TRBV5-3,TRBD1,CARSTTRDSATNEKLFF,TGTGCCAGAAGCACTACAAGGGACAGTGCAACTAATGAAAAACTGTTTTTT
TRBJ1-1,.,TRBV11-2,.,CASSLTRNTEAFF,TGTGCCAGCAGCTTAACTCGGAACACTGAAGCTTTCTTT
TRBJ2-6,few,TRBV2,TRBD1,CASNPGQGVPGANVLTF,TGTGCCAGCAACCCGGGACAGGGGGTTCCTGGGGCCAACGTCCTGACTTTC
TRBJ1-2,once,TRBV6-5,TRBD1,CASSYSEGAYGYTF,TGTGCCAGCAGTTACTCGGAGGGGGCCTATGGCTACACCTTC
TRBJ2-2,.,TRBV9,TRBD2,CASSLSGGGNTGELFF,TGTGCCAGCAGCCTTTCGGGGGGAGGGAACACCGGGGAGCTGTTTTTT
TRBJ1-1,.,TRBV6-5,.,CASSLSGNTEAFF,TGTGCCAGCAGTCTATCAGGGAACACTGAAGCTTTCTTT
TRBJ2-1,.,TRBV9,TRBD2,CASSLTSVSYNEQFF,TGTGCCAGCAGCCTCACTAGCGTGTCCTACAATGAGCAGTTCTTC
TRBJ2-3,.,TRBV7-9,TRBD2,CASSLGTSGGADTQYF,TGTGCCAGCAGCTTAGGGACTAGCGGGGGGGCAGATACGCAGTATTTT
TRBJ2-3,.,TRBV9,.,CASSVQQVSTDTQYF,TGTGCCAGCAGCGTACAACAGGTTAGCACAGATACGCAGTATTTT
TRBJ2-7,few,TRBV6-5,.,CASSYSYSYEQYF,TGTGCCAGCAGTTACTCATATTCCTACGAGCAGTACTTC
TRBJ2-6,.,TRBV25-1,.,CASGNSGANVLTF,TGTGCCAGCGGCAACTCTGGGGCCAACGTCCTGACTTTC
TRBJ2-5,.,TRBV30,.,CAWSVGDQETQYF,TGTGCCTGGAGTGTCGGGGACCAAGAGACCCAGTACTTC
TRBJ2-2,.,TRBV6-6,TRBD1,CASSYLQGNGELFF,TGTGCCAGCAGTTACTTACAGGGGAACGGGGAGCTGTTTTTT
TRBJ1-6,.,TRBV14,TRBD1,CASRDRGQNSPLHF,TGTGCCAGCAGGGACAGGGGCCAAAATTCACCCCTCCACTTT
TRBJ1-1,.,TRBV5-4,.,CASSSAFNRNTEAFF,TGTGCCAGCAGCTCTGCGTTTAACAGGAACACTGAAGCTTTCTTT
TRBJ2-1,.,TRBV23-1,TRBD2,CASSQGGWLYNEQFF,TGCGCCAGCAGTCAGGGGGGGTGGCTTTACAATGAGCAGTTCTTC
TRBJ1-3,.,TRBV18,TRBD1,CASSPQTGDGNTIYF,TGTGCCAGCTCTCCACAGACAGGGGATGGAAACACCATATATTTT
TRBJ2-2,.,TRBV2,TRBD1,CASIGQQGVAGELFF,TGTGCCAGCATAGGGCAACAGGGGGTCGCCGGGGAGCTGTTTTTT
TRBJ1-1,.,TRBV7-2,.,CASSSRQRGNTEAFF,TGTGCCAGCAGCTCCAGACAGCGGGGGAACACTGAAGCTTTCTTT
TRBJ2-2,.,TRBV11-2,.,CASSLNSQGSGELFF,TGTGCCAGCAGCCTTAATTCCCAGGGGTCCGGGGAGCTGTTTTTT
TRBJ1-1,.,TRBV6-5,.,CASSYSPGAMNTEAFF,TGTGCCAGCAGTTACTCCCCAGGGGCCATGAACACTGAAGCTTTCTTT
TRBJ2-5,once,TRBV5-1,TRBD1,CASSSEGQGGQETQYF,TGCGCCAGCAGCTCGGAAGGACAGGGCGGCCAAGAGACCCAGTACTTC